Shown below are 26 T cell receptor beta chains from a single sample sequenced in a study of early T cells in non-severe SARS-CoV-2 infection. TCRdb recomputed calls from the 5' RACE reads with MiXCR, one row per CDR3 protein. Seen here are 40,000 to 60,000 distinct CDR3 sequences, over 3.5% observed once, and the top ten hold around 6%. Sequenced: whole blood. Receptors originate from an adult who was a healthcare worker with PCR-confirmed SARS-CoV-2 infection or an uninfected control (not recorded which).

This clonotype was detected many times. This rearrangement joins TRBV3-1 to TRBJ1-1; weak D call: TRBD1 (6 bases). Trimming cost V 6 bases and J 0 bases, with 14 bases left between them. Germline CDR1 reads LGHDT; CDR2 reads YNNKEL (reference sequence). The CDR3 is 15 residues long. CDR3 sequence: CASRRLDSMNTEAFF. The CDR3 region has the DNA TGTGCCAGCAGGCGCCTGGACAGCATGAACACTGAAGCTTTCTTT. Using reference TRBV3-1 and TRBJ1-1 for the parts outside the CDR3, the full variable domain is DTAVSQTPKYLVTQMGNDKSIKCEQNLGHDTMYWYKQDSKKFLKIMFSYNNKELIINETVPNRFSPKSPDKAHLNLHINSLELGDSAVYFCASRRLDSMNTEAFFGQGTRLTVV.

This clonotype was observed at least ten times. This chain joins TRBV20-1 and TRBJ2-2; no reliable D call. Germline loops: CDR1 DFQATT, CDR2 SNEGSKA (reference sequence). The V end was cut by 5 bases, the J end by 2 bases, with 9 bases between. The CDR3 spans 13 residues. CDR3 sequence (DNA): TGCAGTGCTGCACGTGGAAACACCGGGGAGCTGTTTTTT. Its translation is CSAARGNTGELFF.

This clonotype was counted at least ten times. The chain employs TRBV5-1 and TRBJ2-3, with D hard to call. Germline CDR1 SGHRS, CDR2 YFSETQ. V gave up 2 bases and J gave up 2 bases, with 12 bases separating them. The CDR3 consists of 15 residues. The CDR3 here is CASSFQVPDTDTQYF. The CDR3 DNA reads as TGCGCCAGCAGCTTTCAGGTCCCCGACACAGATACGCAGTATTTT.

This clonotype has a count of ten or more. The chain couples TRBV12-3 or TRBV12-4 to TRBJ2-1; 12 nucleotides line up with TRBD2. Trimming removed 0 bases from V and 8 bases from J; junction bases left unmatched: 5. The CDR3 sequence is 16 residues long. The CDR3 DNA reads as TGTGCCAGCAGTTTAGCGACTAGCGGGAGAGTCGATGAGCAGTTCTTC. Protein product: CASSLATSGRVDEQFF.

This clonotype was picked up many times. The chain recombines TRBV14 with TRBJ1-1; D call uncertain. V shed 1 base and J shed 0 bases, with 3 bases lying between them. The CDR3 has 13 residues. Germline V gives CDR1 SGHDN, CDR2 FVKESK. The CDR3 DNA follows: TGTGCCAGCAGCCAAGGGATGAACACTGAAGCTTTCTTT. Translation: CASSQGMNTEAFF.

This clonotype has a count of ten or more. This chain uses TRBV5-1 with TRBJ2-1; 10 bases match TRBD2. V lost 4 bases and J lost 7; bases outside the gene matches: 11. Germline-derived CDR1 and CDR2 are SGHRS and YFSETQ. The CDR3 length is 16 residues. The CDR3 reads CASSLQAGGPGNEQFF. The CDR3 bases are TGCGCCAGCAGCCTTCAAGCGGGAGGGCCTGGGAATGAGCAGTTCTTC.

There are a few counts of this clonotype. CDR3 amino acids: CAISGETGGEKLFF. CDR3 sequence (DNA): TGTGCCATCAGTGGAGAGACAGGGGGGGAAAAACTGTTTTTT. The genes are TRBV10-3 and TRBJ1-4, with 9 positions matching TRBD1. This CDR3 comprises 14 residues. Germline CDR1 and CDR2: ENHRY and SYGVKD. J gave up 8 bases and V 4 bases, and 5 bases lay outside the gene matches.

This chain uses TRBV5-1 with TRBJ2-1; D possibly uses TRBD1 or TRBD2 (5 bases each). Trimming took off 0 bases at V and 6 bases at J, with 13 bases between the two ends. The CDR3 covers 15 residues. CDR1 and CDR2 (germline): SGHRS, YFSETQ. Written as DNA, the CDR3 is TGCGCCAGCAGCTTGGCTCGGGGACCCAGCAATGAGCAGTTCTTC. Its protein is CASSLARGPSNEQFF. Based on the CDR3 plus reference TRBV5-1 and TRBJ2-1, the full variable domain is KAGVTQTPRYLIKTRGQQVTLSCSPISGHRSVSWYQQTPGQGLQFLFEYFSETQRNKGNFPGRFSGRQFSNSRSEMNVSTLELGDSALYLCASSLARGPSNEQFFGPGTRLTVL.

This clonotype was seen more than once but under ten times. This chain joins TRBV30 and TRBJ2-7, with 7 nucleotides matching TRBD1. CDR3 size: 13 residues. Germline CDR1 and CDR2: GTSNPN and SVGIG (reference sequence). With V trimmed by 1 base and J by 2 bases, 2 bases remained unmatched. This CDR3 reads CAWSDDRAYEQYF. As DNA, the CDR3 is TGTGCCTGGAGTGATGACAGGGCCTACGAGCAGTACTTC. Based on the CDR3 plus reference TRBV30 and TRBJ2-7, the full variable domain is SQTIHQWPATLVQPVGSPLSLECTVEGTSNPNLYWYRQAAGRGLQLLFYSVGIGQISSEVPQNLSASRPQDRQFILSSKKLLLSDSGFYLCAWSDDRAYEQYFGPGTRLTVT.

This clonotype has a handful of counts. The chain couples TRBV11-1 to TRBJ2-5; the D is unclear. V lost 6 bases, J lost 1 base, and 9 bases lay in between. CDR3 length equals 13 residues. In germline, CDR1 is SGHAT, CDR2 FQDESV (reference sequence). The CDR3 DNA reads as TGTGCCAGCAGATCAAAAAGCCAAGAGACCCAGTACTTC. It yields the protein CASRSKSQETQYF.

This clonotype was counted many times. The chain recombines TRBV20-1 with TRBJ1-5; D is uncertain. Deletions cut 0 bases from V and 0 bases from J, with 12 bases between. The CDR3 consists of 16 residues. CDR1 is DFQATT, CDR2 SNEGSKA, per germline (reference sequence). The chain's CDR3 is CSARDPLGFSNQPQHF. CDR3 sequence (DNA): TGCAGTGCTAGAGACCCCCTGGGATTTAGCAATCAGCCCCAGCATTTT.

The chain is built from TRBV7-9 and TRBJ2-3; no definite D call. V was trimmed by 5 bases and J by 4 bases, leaving 13 bases between them. The CDR3 sequence is 14 residues long. From germline, CDR1 is SEHNR and CDR2 FQNEAQ (reference sequence). The CDR3, as DNA: TGTGCCAGCAGCCTAAGCGTAGGCCCAGATACGCAGTATTTT. Its translation: CASSLSVGPDTQYF.

This clonotype was seen ten or more times. The rearrangement links TRBV12-3 or TRBV12-4 to TRBJ2-7; unclear D gene. This CDR3 has 16 residues. Trimming stripped 9 bases from V and 5 bases from J, with 26 bases between. CDR3 region: CASWRTPPQPPNEQYF. The CDR3 DNA follows: TGTGCCAGTTGGCGGACCCCACCCCAGCCCCCCAACGAGCAGTACTTC.

In this sample, this clonotype turned up many times. For the CDR3, the DNA is TGTGCCAGCAGCTTGGGGACAGGCAATCAGCCCCAGCATTTT. It specifies CASSLGTGNQPQHF. The V and J genes are TRBV7-9 and TRBJ1-5; TRBD1 agrees at 7 bases. The length of the CDR3 is 14 residues. Germline V gene lookup returns CDR1 SEHNR and CDR2 FQNEAQ (reference sequence). The junction had 1 base not matched to a gene; V was cut back by 3 bases and J by 2 bases.

This clonotype was detected many times. The rearrangement links TRBV20-1 to TRBJ2-5, with TRBD2 matching 12 bases. Looked up from germline, CDR1 is DFQATT and CDR2 is SNEGSKA (reference sequence). The CDR3 length is 16 residues. V trimming: 3 bases; J trimming: 2 bases; junction bases outside the gene matches: 7. The CDR3 sequence is CSARSGTSGQQETQYF. The CDR3 coding sequence is TGCAGTGCTAGGTCCGGGACTAGCGGGCAGCAAGAGACCCAGTACTTC.

At least ten counts were recorded for this clonotype. The chain joins TRBV30 to TRBJ1-6; D is perhaps TRBD1 (6 bases). Germline V lookup: CDR1 GTSNPN, CDR2 SVGIG (reference sequence). The CDR3 consists of 14 residues. V was cut by 3 bases and J by 10 bases, with 16 bases left in between. The CDR3: CAWRPTGSKSPLHF. CDR3 DNA sequence: TGTGCCTGGAGACCGACAGGATCGAAGTCACCCCTCCACTTT.

Ten or more counts support this clonotype. The rearrangement uses TRBV5-1 and TRBJ2-7; perhaps TRBD1 as D (5 bases). The germline gives CDR1 SGHRS, CDR2 YFSETQ. V was trimmed by 0 bases and J by 1 base, leaving 8 bases between them. This CDR3 comprises 14 residues. The CDR3 spells CASSLAQGSYEQYF. Here the CDR3 DNA reads TGCGCCAGCAGCTTGGCCCAGGGTTCCTACGAGCAGTACTTC.

This clonotype occurred many times. The J gene is TRBJ2-1, the V gene TRBV5-1; D might be TRBD1 or TRBD2, each matching 5 bases. Trimming left V 3 bases short and J 7 bases short, with 23 bases between. The germline V gene has CDR1 SGHRS and CDR2 YFSETQ. The CDR3 totals 17 residues. CDR3 nucleotides: TGCGCCAGCAGCTCCCCGACCGGGACGGTCGAGAGGAATGAGCAGTTCTTC. Amino acid sequence: CASSSPTGTVERNEQFF.

There are many counts of this clonotype. V and J are TRBV6-1 and TRBJ1-5; 8 positions match TRBD1. Germline CDR1 and CDR2: MNHNS and SASEGT. There are 16 residues in the CDR3. Trimming at V came to 2 bases and at J to 0 bases, leaving 3 bases not matched to a gene. DNA for the CDR3: TGTGCCAGCAGTGAAATGGGACAGGATAGCAATCAGCCCCAGCATTTT. This encodes CASSEMGQDSNQPQHF.

The chain has TRBV6-6 and TRBJ1-2; D might be TRBD1 (6 bases). CDR3 length: 13 amino acids. Germline assignment: CDR1 MNHNY and CDR2 SVGAGI (reference sequence). Trimming removed 1 base from V and 6 bases from J, with 9 bases in between. The CDR3 region has the DNA TGTGCCAGCAGTTACTGGGGGGGCCATGGCTACACCTTC. It specifies CASSYWGGHGYTF.

With respect to this clonotype: A much larger clone sits a single nucleotide away, making a read error possible. Given the absence of the conserved phenylalanine or tryptophan at the CDR3 end, a read error is likely. This chain links TRBV6-2 or TRBV6-3 with TRBJ2-1, with D perhaps matching TRBD1 (5 bases). CDR3 length: 13 amino acids. The ends were cut back, 7 bases at V and 10 bases at J, with 17 bases in the middle. Germline lookup yields CDR1 MNHEY and CDR2 SVGEGT. CDR3 sequence: CASTERGSLEQFL. CDR3 DNA sequence: TGTGCCAGCACTGAAAGGGGAAGTCTGGAGCAGTTCCTC.

The table lists this clonotype with many counts. The rearrangement links TRBV11-2 to TRBJ2-2, with 7 bases identical to TRBD1. This CDR3 comprises 16 residues. Germline V CDR1 and CDR2: SGHAT, FQNNGV. With 4 bases clipped from V and 0 bases from J, the junction kept 5 bases outside the gene matches. CDR3 amino acids: CASSSTGQPNTGELFF. For the CDR3, the DNA is TGTGCCAGCAGCTCCACGGGACAGCCGAACACCGGGGAGCTGTTTTTT.

This clonotype was recorded many times. V usage is TRBV4-3 and J usage is TRBJ1-4; D is undetermined. This CDR3 comprises 14 residues. The ends were cut back, 2 bases at V and 7 bases at J, with 11 bases in the middle. The germline V gene encodes CDR1 LGHNA and CDR2 YSLEER. The CDR3 sequence: CASSQNPGSEKLFF. CDR3 in DNA: TGCGCCAGCAGCCAAAATCCCGGAAGTGAAAAACTGTTTTTT.

This clonotype was counted only a few times. V is TRBV11-2 and J is TRBJ2-1; D perhaps matches TRBD2 (6 bases). With 5 bases removed from V and 8 bases from J, the gap between germline ends came to 10 bases. The CDR3 loop spans 12 amino acids. Germline V lookup: CDR1 SGHAT, CDR2 FQNNGV. The CDR3 sequence: CASSGGWDEQFF. DNA for the CDR3: TGTGCCAGCAGCGGGGGGTGGGATGAGCAGTTCTTC.

CDR3 region: CASSSGWEGAETQYF. The CDR3 DNA reads as TGTGCCAGCAGCTCCGGCTGGGAGGGCGCGGAGACCCAGTACTTC. V and J are TRBV7-2 and TRBJ2-5; 7 nucleotides match TRBD2. V trimming: 4 bases; J trimming: 5 bases; junction bases outside the gene matches: 10. The CDR3 length is 15 residues. CDR1 and CDR2 (germline): SGHTA, FQGNSA.

This clonotype was seen repeatedly, ten times or more. This sequence joins TRBV6-2 or TRBV6-3 and TRBJ2-2, with TRBD2 matching 7 bases. The germline V gene has CDR1 MNHEY and CDR2 SVGEGT. The CDR3 extends over 15 amino acids. Trimming took 2 bases from V and 6 from J; bases not matched to a gene: 6. DNA for the CDR3: TGTGCCAGCAGTTACGCGCGGGAGTGGGCCGGGGAGCTGTTTTTT. Translating gives CASSYAREWAGELFF.